The rows below give T cell receptor beta chains drawn from one sample of a study of human T cells and chemical hapten exposure. MiXCR, applied by TCRdb to the RACE reads, yields one record per CDR3 protein. In the table there are about 84,000 distinct CDR3 sequences, around 9.3% of which are singletons. Sequencing used whole blood, obtained in connection with sensitization to the hapten diphenylcyclopropenone (DPC). All receptors come from a woman in her forties or fifties with alopecia areata. Some clones in this sample may be carry-over from other donors' samples. CDR3s include the opening cysteine and the closing phenylalanine or tryptophan.

V gene: TRBV28; CDR3 protein: CASSLKRAGRSYEQYF
V gene: TRBV7-8; CDR3 protein: CASSYTGGAYRNSPLHF
V gene: TRBV3-1; CDR3 protein: CASSQTTGGYEQYF
V gene: TRBV7-2; CDR3 protein: CASSLSGNSNQTQHF
V gene: TRBV2; CDR3 protein: CASRPRGMFEQYF
V gene: TRBV20-1; CDR3 protein: CSANRDRGSYEQYF
V gene: TRBV12-3/TRBV12-4; CDR3 protein: CASSFRLETQYF
V gene: TRBV20-1; CDR3 protein: CSAPLTVGVYEQYF
V gene: TRBV6-1; CDR3 protein: CAIKENYGYTF
V gene: TRBV6-2/TRBV6-3; CDR3 protein: CASSQGEFETQYF
V gene: TRBV3-1; CDR3 protein: CASSLDWNEQFF
V gene: TRBV18; CDR3 protein: CASSPPDSGPYEQYF
V gene: TRBV28; CDR3 protein: CASSPGQGFDIQYF
V gene: TRBV6-5; CDR3 protein: CASGLAGALVDEQFF
V gene: TRBV7-9; CDR3 protein: CASSLEWLAGGALSGRYSYNEQFF
V gene: TRBV4-3; CDR3 protein: CASSQANRVYGYTF
V gene: TRBV6-5; CDR3 protein: CASRRTGTTNEKLFF
V gene: TRBV3-1; CDR3 protein: CASSQRTGTSYNSPLHF
V gene: TRBV6-2/TRBV6-3; CDR3 protein: CASSTVGAGVQETQYF
V gene: TRBV7-2; CDR3 protein: CASSLRTTGGQETQYF
V gene: TRBV20-1; CDR3 protein: CSASGAGDTDTQYF
V gene: TRBV7-8; CDR3 protein: CASSFASGPTYNEQFF
V gene: TRBV7-9; CDR3 protein: CASSLVSSLYF
V gene: TRBV29-1; CDR3 protein: CSFVSTGANVLTF
V gene: TRBV18; CDR3 protein: CASSPGTGDSPLHF
V gene: TRBV7-9; CDR3 protein: CASSSDRGELGTEAFF
V gene: TRBV28; CDR3 protein: CASGHSGAGEETQYF
V gene: TRBV2; CDR3 protein: CASSEDTNTGELFF
V gene: TRBV7-7; CDR3 protein: CASGTLDNEQFF
V gene: TRBV9; CDR3 protein: CASSVLAEGYEQYF
V gene: TRBV3-1; CDR3 protein: CASSQDSRMQWGNTEAFF
V gene: TRBV6-5; CDR3 protein: CASSRGKSSGANVLTF
V gene: TRBV7-9; CDR3 protein: CASSLASGSADTQYF
V gene: TRBV11-2; CDR3 protein: CASSFQKGAAEAFF
V gene: TRBV27; CDR3 protein: CASSKGLMNTEAFF
V gene: TRBV5-1; CDR3 protein: CASSLDGGTSTDTQYF
V gene: TRBV11-2; CDR3 protein: CASTRDSTLGGTQYF
V gene: TRBV18; CDR3 protein: CASSPLDSESGNTIYF
V gene: TRBV10-3; CDR3 protein: CAISRQGDQPQHF
V gene: TRBV20-1; CDR3 protein: CSASSRLAGNEQFF
V gene: TRBV12-3/TRBV12-4; CDR3 protein: CASSLASGTSTDTQYF
V gene: TRBV5-4; CDR3 protein: CASSRNRGDEQYF
V gene: TRBV7-2; CDR3 protein: CASSVRGRSEPQHF
V gene: TRBV7-2; CDR3 protein: CASSLEGAGNQPQHF
V gene: TRBV6-2/TRBV6-3; CDR3 protein: CASSRLAGTGAEQYF
V gene: TRBV2; CDR3 protein: CASTPETPQAFF
V gene: TRBV7-9; CDR3 protein: CASSFPGTGNTGELFF
V gene: TRBV7-6; CDR3 protein: CASSLDYRGFSTDTQYF
V gene: TRBV6-5; CDR3 protein: CAIEDDANTGELFF